One T cell receptor (beta chain) is described in this entry. Assay used: immunoSEQ multiplex PCR; TCRdb lists only in-frame clones, some missing. This sample has about 140,000 clones, with roughly four fifths found just once. These data originate in a study of blood T cell repertoires in COVID-19. The V gene's germline CDR1 is SGHVS and CDR2 FNYEAQ. The V segment lost 0 bases and the J segment 3 bases; nucleotides outside the gene matches: 5. The CDR3 has 16 residues. This sequence joins TRBV7-6 and TRBJ2-1; 7 bases are a match to TRBD2. This receptor was identified in a woman at least 80 years old with active or convalescent COVID-19. Sequencing was done on a sample of peripheral blood. The CDR3 DNA reads TGTGCCAGCAGCTTAGCGTTCGGCGGGGGCTACAATGAGCAGTTCTTC. Translated, it gives CASSLAFGGGYNEQFF. Looking up the rest from reference TRBV7-6 and TRBJ2-1 gives the full variable domain: GAGVSQSPRYKVTKRGQDVALRCDPISGHVSLYWYRQALGQGPEFLTYFNYEAQQDKSGLPNDRFSAERPEGSISTLTIQRTEQRDSAMYRCASSLAFGGGYNEQFFGPGTRLTVL.